This T cell receptor beta chain originates from a study of long-term antiretroviral therapy in people with HIV. Overall study findings and caveats: Those clones which expanded before ART made up the dominant part of the repertoire at all time points.

Survey-level resolution applied to immunoSEQ assay v3.0. Sequencing targeted roughly 35,000-50,000 T-cell genomes per sample. Profiling relied on immunoSEQ multiplex PCR, and the TCRdb table lists in-frame clones only, not all of them. The table shows fewer than 30,000 clones, with about four fifths occurring only once. The CDR3 loop spans 17 amino acids. Germline CDR1 and CDR2: SGHNT and YENEEA. The V end lost 1 base, the J end lost 0 bases, and 14 bases lay between the germline ends. Inclusion required at least two post-ART and at least one pre-ART PBMC samples. Before DNA extraction, roughly 0.95-10 million cryopreserved PBMC were held in the samples. On this clone itself: As yet, its antigen is unknown.

Source: unsorted PBMCs, taken 0.7 years before starting antiretroviral therapy. The sequence derives from a man younger than 45 with HIV. This sequence joins TRBV11-3 and TRBJ2-3; the D gene could be TRBD1 or TRBD2 (5 bases each). The CDR3 sequence is CASSLGVTGASTDTQYF. The CDR3 nucleotides read TGTGCCAGCAGCTTAGGTGTCACCGGGGCCAGCACAGATACGCAGTATTTT. Together with reference TRBV11-3 and TRBJ2-3, the CDR3 gives the full variable domain: EAGVVQSPRYKIIEKKQPVAFWCNPISGHNTLYWYLQNLGQGPELLIRYENEEAVDDSQLPKDRFSAERLKGVDSTLKIQPAELGDSAVYLCASSLGVTGASTDTQYFGPGTRLTVL.